The 22 T cell receptor beta chains below were found in one sample sequenced in a study of OX40 agonist ivuxolimab in advanced cancers. Data came from immunoSEQ multiplex PCR; TCRdb stores just in-frame clones and leaves some out. The sample has more than 75,000 clones; around 86% are singletons. The sequences come from CD4+ or CD8+ T cells sorted from blood, collected in a trial of the OX40 agonist ivuxolimab. The receptors come from an adult with an advanced solid tumor such as melanoma, head and neck, liver or kidney cancer.

This chain connects TRBV25-1 to TRBJ1-2, with D perhaps TRBD1 (6 bases). This CDR3 region has 13 residues. Germline V gives CDR1 MGHDK, CDR2 SYGVNS. V lost 4 bases and J lost 4, with 10 bases in between. The CDR3 spells CASSADRFYGYTF. The DNA of the CDR3 is TGTGCCAGCAGTGCCGACAGGTTCTATGGCTACACCTTC.

This rearrangement joins TRBV5-8 to TRBJ1-1; TRBD1 might be the D (5 bases). Germline V gives CDR1 SGHTS, CDR2 YDEGEE. The CDR3 has 13 amino acids. Deletions cut 4 bases from V and 3 bases from J, with 10 bases between. The CDR3 spells CASSPDSDTEAFF. CDR3 coding DNA: TGTGCCAGCAGCCCCGACAGTGACACTGAAGCTTTCTTT. Full variable domain (rest looked up from reference TRBV5-8 and TRBJ1-1): EAGVTQSPTHLIKTRGQQATLRCSPISGHTSVYWYQQALGLGLQFLLWYDEGEERNRGNFPPRFSGRQFPNYSSELNVNALELEDSALYLCASSPDSDTEAFFGQGTRLTVV.

The chain has TRBV18 and TRBJ1-1; perhaps TRBD1 as D (5 bases). V was pared by 4 bases and J by 1 base, with 16 bases between. This CDR3 comprises 16 residues. Germline CDR1 reads KGHSH; CDR2 reads LQKENI. The CDR3 coding sequence is TGTGCCAGCTCACTGGTAACGACAGCCTGGAACACTGAAGCTTTCTTT. It translates to CASSLVTTAWNTEAFF. The variable domain in full, with the rest retrieved from reference TRBV18 and TRBJ1-1, is NAGVMQNPRHLVRRRGQEARLRCSPMKGHSHVYWYRQLPEEGLKFMVYLQKENIIDESGMPKERFSAEFPKEGPSILRIQQVVRGDSAAYFCASSLVTTAWNTEAFFGQGTRLTVV.

The V call is TRBV29-1, the J call TRBJ2-2, with D maybe TRBD2 (6 bases). This CDR3 has 13 residues. Trimming shortened V by 6 bases and J by 7 bases, and 15 bases separated the two germline ends. The germline V gene has CDR1 SQVTM and CDR2 ANQGSEA. For the CDR3, the DNA is TGCAGCGTGGCGACTAGTGGGCTCGGGGAGCTGTTTTTT. Translating gives CSVATSGLGELFF.

V usage is TRBV2 and J usage is TRBJ2-3, with D uncertain. Trimming stripped 6 bases from V and 5 bases from J, with 9 bases between. The CDR3 length is 12 residues. Germline loops: CDR1 SNHLY, CDR2 FYNNEI. CDR3 sequence reads: CASSTLEDTQYF. The CDR3 region has the DNA TGTGCCAGCAGCACTTTAGAAGATACGCAGTATTTT.

This clone was recorded once. The CDR3: CASSYFIAGQETQYF. Here the CDR3 DNA reads TGTGCCAGCAGTTACTTCATAGCGGGACAAGAGACCCAGTACTTC. The V gene is TRBV6-6, the J gene TRBJ2-5; 8 nucleotides match TRBD2. V was pared by 1 base and J by 2 bases, with 3 bases of the junction left unmatched. CDR1 and CDR2 (germline): MNHNY, SVGAGI (reference sequence). The CDR3 consists of 15 residues.

This chain uses TRBV25-1 with TRBJ2-1; possibly TRBD1 for D (6 bases). Germline CDR1 and CDR2: MGHDK and SYGVNS. Trimming left V 5 bases short and J 5 bases short, with 16 bases between. The CDR3 has 15 residues. CDR3 in amino acids: CASSQAPGHNNEQFF. The DNA for the CDR3 is TGTGCCAGCAGTCAAGCCCCGGGACACAACAATGAGCAGTTCTTC.

The V and J genes are TRBV11-2 and TRBJ2-5, with D tentatively TRBD1 (7 bases). Germline V gives CDR1 SGHAT, CDR2 FQNNGV. There are 15 residues in the CDR3. Trimming stripped 2 bases from V and 5 bases from J, with 15 bases between. The DNA for the CDR3 is TGTGCCAGCAGCTTACAGGGGGGAGGTCACGAGACCCAGTACTTC. Translation: CASSLQGGGHETQYF.

The V gene is TRBV6-5, the J gene TRBJ2-1; D is undetermined. Germline lookup yields CDR1 MNHEY and CDR2 SVGAGI. The CDR3 covers 13 residues. Trimming left V 4 bases short and J 5 bases short, with 9 bases between. The CDR3 DNA reads as TGTGCCAGCAGTTCCGGCATACACAATGAGCAGTTCTTC. Protein product: CASSSGIHNEQFF.

This chain uses TRBV2 with TRBJ2-3; possible D gene TRBD2, 6 bases. CDR3 length: 15 amino acids. Trimming took off 7 bases at V and 1 base at J, with 15 bases between the two ends. Germline V gene data show CDR1 as SNHLY and CDR2 as FYNNEI. CDR3 region: CASTLSSVGTDTQYF. In nucleotides, the CDR3 is TGTGCCAGCACTCTTTCTAGCGTGGGCACAGATACGCAGTATTTT.

This chain joins TRBV7-9 and TRBJ1-1; TRBD1 is a possible D gene (5 bases). The CDR3 totals 15 residues. The germline gives CDR1 SEHNR, CDR2 FQNEAQ (reference sequence). Trimming left V 1 base short and J 8 bases short, with 17 bases between. The CDR3 sequence: CASSLEGIRVREAFF. DNA of the CDR3: TGTGCCAGCAGCTTAGAAGGGATCAGGGTTCGCGAAGCTTTCTTT.

This clone showed up just once. The chain carries TRBV25-1 and TRBJ2-4, with D possibly TRBD2 on 5 matching bases. The germline CDR1 and CDR2 sequences are MGHDK and SYGVNS. Trimming removed 3 bases from V and 0 bases from J, with 12 bases in between. CDR3 size: 16 residues. The DNA of the CDR3 is TGTGCCAGCAGTGATGGGAGTTTGGGAGCCAAAAACATTCAGTACTTC. Translated: CASSDGSLGAKNIQYF.

V and J are TRBV28 and TRBJ2-7; the D gene is possibly TRBD2 (5 bases). In germline, CDR1 is MDHEN, CDR2 SYDVKM. This CDR3 has 19 amino acids. Trimming pared 4 bases from V and 2 bases from J, leaving 27 bases between. The CDR3 region is CASSSPGMASHQRAYEQYF. The CDR3 nucleotides are TGTGCCAGCAGTTCCCCGGGGATGGCCAGCCACCAAAGAGCCTACGAGCAGTACTTC.

This chain links TRBV5-4 with TRBJ2-7; D is ambiguous. The V end was cut by 4 bases, the J end by 5 bases, with 16 bases between. Germline V gives CDR1 SGHNT, CDR2 YYREEE (reference sequence). This CDR3 spans 14 amino acids. The CDR3 DNA follows: TGTGCCAGCAGCCCGGTCCCTCGAGATGACGAGCAGTACTTC. Its protein product is CASSPVPRDDEQYF.

The chain joins TRBV18 to TRBJ1-2, with TRBD1 matching 9 bases. Germline assignment: CDR1 KGHSH and CDR2 LQKENI. Unmatched junction bases numbered 5, after V lost 2 bases and J lost 4 bases. The CDR3 contains 15 residues. The CDR3 is CASSPGGTGPYGYTF. CDR3 DNA sequence: TGTGCCAGCTCACCAGGGGGGACAGGGCCCTATGGCTACACCTTC.

Written as DNA, the CDR3 is TGTGCCAGCAGCGTGGGACAGGGTCAAGAGACCCAGTACTTC. This encodes CASSVGQGQETQYF. The V call is TRBV11-3, the J call TRBJ2-5, with 9 bases lining up with TRBD1. This CDR3 spans 14 amino acids. V lost 5 bases to trimming and J lost 2 bases; unmatched junction nucleotides: 3. Germline assignment: CDR1 SGHNT and CDR2 YENEEA.

The CDR3 region is CASSSGRVGVTEAFF. In DNA form, the CDR3 reads TGTGCCAGCTCAAGTGGCAGGGTCGGCGTCACTGAAGCTTTCTTT. The rearrangement links TRBV18 to TRBJ1-1; weak D call: TRBD1 (5 bases). V dropped 5 bases and J dropped 4 bases, with 17 bases sitting between them. The germline V gene encodes CDR1 KGHSH and CDR2 LQKENI. CDR3 length equals 15 residues.

The chain links TRBV5-1 to TRBJ2-3; D gene uncertain. This CDR3 comprises 14 residues. Trimming stripped 1 base from V and 2 bases from J, with 8 bases between. The germline V gene has CDR1 SGHRS and CDR2 YFSETQ. The CDR3: CASSLSSPTDTQYF. CDR3 in DNA: TGCGCCAGCAGCTTGTCGAGCCCCACAGATACGCAGTATTTT.

The rearrangement links TRBV6-1 to TRBJ1-1; D unresolved. The CDR3 consists of 13 residues. Germline lookup yields CDR1 MNHNS and CDR2 SASEGT. V shed 4 bases and J shed 5 bases, with 11 bases lying between them. CDR3 nucleotides: TGTGCCAGCAGTGCTCACCCCTTGACTGAAGCTTTCTTT. Amino acids: CASSAHPLTEAFF.

V gene TRBV5-4 combines with J gene TRBJ2-5; 15 bases line up with TRBD2. V lost 5 bases, J lost 5 bases, and 10 bases stayed unmatched. CDR1 and CDR2 from the germline V gene are SGHNT and YYREEE (reference sequence). The CDR3 length is 17 residues. The CDR3 region has the DNA TGTGCCAGCAGAATGATGGGACTAGCGGGGGGCTTGGAGACCCAGTACTTC. Protein product: CASRMMGLAGGLETQYF.

About this clone: Its ends do not fully match the called genes, so a read error is possible. The chain combines TRBV7-8 with TRBJ1-3, with D possibly being TRBD1 (6 bases). CDR3 length equals 16 residues. Germline V CDR1 and CDR2: SGHVS, FQNEAQ. DNA for the CDR3: TGTGCCGGCAGCTTAAGGACAGCAGACTCTGGAAACACCATATATTTT. It specifies CAGSLRTADSGNTIYF.

A single count supports this clone. The junction and the germline gene differ at one end; a read error may be behind it. The chain couples TRBV4-1 to TRBJ1-4, with D perhaps TRBD1 (6 bases). CDR3 length equals 16 residues. Germline V gives CDR1 MGHRA, CDR2 YSYEKL. The CDR3 loop reads CASSQEFGQRHEKLFF. The DNA for the CDR3 is TGCGCCAGCAGTCAAGAATTCGGACAGAGACATGAAAAACTGTTTTTT.